These 14 T cell receptor beta chains came from one sample sequenced in a study of T cell repertoires in cytomegalovirus infection (dated by TCRdb to about 2019). The sequencer listed for this sample is Illumina HiSeq 1500. Using fastp trimming at Q25 and MiXCR clonotype assembly, TCRdb reanalyzed the public sequencing data and kept in-frame beta chains. Entries that share a CDR3 protein sequence are merged under the most common genes and DNA. A total of around 550,000 distinct CDR3 sequences appear in this sample, about 26% of them only once. The top ten clones comprise about 13% of the sample. Sequenced input: PBMCs. These receptors were collected from a human donor in good health (CMV status not recorded). Some clones in this sample may be carry-over from other donors' samples.

The V gene is TRBV4-1, the J gene TRBJ2-2, with D tentatively TRBD2 (5 bases). Germline assignment: CDR1 MGHRA and CDR2 YSYEKL. Deletions cut 3 bases from V and 5 bases from J, with 10 bases between. This CDR3 is built from 14 residues. CDR3 protein: CASSQPGDTGELFF. DNA for the CDR3: TGCGCCAGCAGCCAGCCCGGGGATACCGGGGAGCTGTTTTTT.

The gene calls are TRBV28 and TRBJ1-5; D might be TRBD1 (6 bases). From germline, CDR1 is MDHEN and CDR2 SYDVKM. This CDR3 comprises 17 residues. The V and J ends lost 6 bases and 0 bases respectively, with 18 bases between them. Here the CDR3 reads CASRIQGLASSNQPQHF. DNA of the CDR3: TGTGCCAGCAGAATACAGGGATTGGCAAGTAGCAATCAGCCCCAGCATTTT. The full variable domain, in which reference TRBV28 and TRBJ1-5 provide the parts outside the CDR3, is DVKVTQSSRYLVKRTGEKVFLECVQDMDHENMFWYRQDPGLGLRLIYFSYDVKMKEKGDIPEGYSVSREKKERFSLILESASTNQTSMYLCASRIQGLASSNQPQHFGDGTRLSIL.

This clonotype has just a few counts. This chain connects TRBV7-2 to TRBJ2-7; 7 bases agree with TRBD2. This CDR3 has 16 amino acids. V shed 2 bases, J shed 3 bases, and the junction held 10 bases outside the gene matches. CDR1 SGHTA and CDR2 FQGNSA come from the germline V gene. The CDR3 nucleotides are TGTGCCAGCAGCTTAACCGGGACTACCGCAGTCTACGAGCAGTACTTC. It yields the protein CASSLTGTTAVYEQYF. Filled out from reference TRBV7-2 and TRBJ2-7, the complete variable domain reads GAGVSQSPSNKVTEKGKDVELRCDPISGHTALYWYRQSLGQGLEFLIYFQGNSAPDKSGLPSDRFSAERTGGSVSTLTIQRTQQEDSAVYLCASSLTGTTAVYEQYFGPGTRLTVT.

This clonotype was counted only a few times. The chain carries TRBV12-3 or TRBV12-4 and TRBJ2-3, with D hard to call. This CDR3 comprises 15 residues. Trimming left V 6 bases short and J 0 bases short, with 13 bases between. The DNA of the CDR3 is TGTGCCAGCAGCAAACGGGTTTCGAGCACAGATACGCAGTATTTT. Protein product: CASSKRVSSTDTQYF.

Only a few counts were recorded for this clonotype. The chain carries TRBV24-1 and TRBJ2-5; no clear D. V lost 7 bases, J lost 2 bases, and 10 bases lay in between. This CDR3 spans 13 amino acids. Germline V gene data show CDR1 as KGHDR and CDR2 as SFDVKD. In nucleotides, the CDR3 is TGTGCCACCAGGGATGACGGGCAAGAGACCCAGTACTTC. The encoded protein is CATRDDGQETQYF.

The V call is TRBV14, the J call TRBJ2-6; 7 bases match TRBD2. CDR1 and CDR2 (germline): SGHDN, FVKESK. CDR3 size: 15 residues. V was pared by 4 bases and J by 3 bases, with 3 bases of the junction left unmatched. The DNA for the CDR3 is TGTGCCAGCAGCCGCGGGGGAAATGGGGCCAACGTCCTGACTTTC. Translated, it gives CASSRGGNGANVLTF.

This clonotype was detected a few times. This chain links TRBV7-2 with TRBJ1-6, with unresolved D. This CDR3 is built from 15 residues. Germline V gene sequence: CDR1 SGHTA, CDR2 FQGNSA. Trimming left V 5 bases short and J 7 bases short, with 15 bases between. CDR3 DNA sequence: TGTGCCAGCAGCGCCCAGGCTCCCCGGAATTCACCCCTCCACTTT. Protein sequence: CASSAQAPRNSPLHF.

This clonotype was picked up many times. V and J are TRBV7-8 and TRBJ1-1, with D maybe TRBD1 (5 bases). Germline CDR1 reads SGHVS; CDR2 reads FQNEAQ. The CDR3 runs 13 residues. V was cut by 0 bases and J by 14 bases, with 16 bases left in between. The CDR3 sequence is CASSLAGGEVGFF. The CDR3 DNA sequence: TGTGCCAGCAGCTTAGCAGGAGGGGAGGTGGGGTTCTTT.

This clonotype was counted at least ten times. The chain combines TRBV7-2 with TRBJ1-3, with a tentative D call TRBD1 (5 bases). The ends were cut back, 7 bases at V and 4 bases at J, with 11 bases in the middle. Germline V gives CDR1 SGHTA, CDR2 FQGNSA. The CDR3 runs to 13 residues. In DNA form, the CDR3 reads TGTGCCAGCACCAGGGACGGCGGAAACACCATATATTTT. It specifies CASTRDGGNTIYF.

This clonotype has ten or more counts. A junction end diverges from the germline sequence, so it may reflect a read error. V and J are TRBV7-7 and TRBJ2-2; D unclear. This CDR3 region has 15 residues. CDR1 is SSHAT, CDR2 FNYEAQ, per germline (reference sequence). The CDR3: CASSPSPMNTGELFF. The CDR3 bases are TGTGCTAGCAGCCCAAGTCCTATGAACACCGGGGAGCTGTTTTTT.

In its sample, this clonotype was seen a few times. The chain joins TRBV6-6 to TRBJ1-5; TRBD1 agrees at 7 bases. V gave up 8 bases and J gave up 0 bases; unmatched junction bases: 4. Germline loops: CDR1 MNHNY, CDR2 SVGAGI (reference sequence). The CDR3 runs to 14 residues. The chain's CDR3 is CASLQGYSNQPQHF. CDR3 coding DNA: TGTGCCAGCCTACAGGGGTATAGCAATCAGCCCCAGCATTTT.

This clonotype was counted a single time. The V call is TRBV20-1, the J call TRBJ2-4, with D tentatively TRBD1 (8 bases). Trimming stripped 0 bases from V and 6 bases from J, with 15 bases between. Germline CDR1 is DFQATT and CDR2 is SNEGSKA (reference sequence). The CDR3 is 15 residues long. CDR3 residues: CSARDDRGGSNIQYF. Written as DNA, the CDR3 is TGCAGTGCTAGAGATGACAGGGGAGGGTCAAACATTCAGTACTTC.

This clonotype was counted only a few times. The chain joins TRBV20-1 to TRBJ1-2, with D unclear. Germline assignment: CDR1 DFQATT and CDR2 SNEGSKA (reference sequence). The CDR3 spans 15 residues. V lost 0 bases and J lost 6, with 17 bases in between. This chain's CDR3 is CSARDTPAQAHGYTF. As DNA, the CDR3 is TGCAGTGCTAGAGATACCCCTGCCCAGGCCCATGGCTACACCTTC.

The chain has TRBV7-9 and TRBJ2-7; D remains ambiguous. Germline CDR1 is SEHNR and CDR2 is FQNEAQ (reference sequence). The length of the CDR3 is 13 residues. Between the trimmed V and J ends, which lost 5 bases and 7 bases, there was a span of 15 bases. The CDR3 reads CASSPQSLGEQYF. CDR3 sequence (DNA): TGTGCCAGCAGCCCACAGAGTCTGGGGGAGCAGTACTTC.